The TCR beta chain under discussion was sequenced for a study of blood T cell repertoires in COVID-19. Whole-study context: The United States, Italy and Spain provided the acute and convalescent COVID-19 samples.

Original methodology: How many nucleated cells were present was estimated from reference gene primer amplification. The method was immunoSEQ multiplex PCR; TCRdb's version includes in-frame clones alone and lacks a portion of them. V and J calls and clone size are copied from that table; D and trimming were computed from the DNA. This table holds about 220,000 clones, more than 80% found once. The study drew participants aged about 18 to 95 years from 20 to 30 US areas. The CDR3 has 15 amino acids. CDR1 is MRHNA, CDR2 SNTAGT, per germline. The ends lost 6 bases at V and 4 bases at J; junction bases unmatched: 7.

The sample was PBMCs or T cells enriched from blood (not recorded which). The TCR originated in a woman aged 35 to 49 with acute COVID-19. The rearrangement uses TRBV6-4 and TRBJ1-5; the match to TRBD1 covers 9 bases. CDR3 sequence (DNA): TGTGCCAGCAGCGACAATGGACAGGGGAATCAGCCCCAGCATTTT. Protein sequence: CASSDNGQGNQPQHF.